This T cell receptor (beta chain) was retrieved from a study of blood T cells in healthy people across ages. General study findings and limits: Across the age range, TCR beta diversity per million T cells fell in a roughly linear way. A greater number of naive CD4+ cells and higher diversity distinguished long-lived donors from aged donors. It was not known whether donors were CMV positive (a possible confounder of expanded clonotype changes).

Remarks on this clonotype: Antigen: not known.

The CDR3 runs 14 residues. V was shortened by 2 bases and J by 0 bases, with 8 bases between the two germline ends. The germline V gene encodes CDR1 MNHEY and CDR2 SVGAGI. Individuals who donated were healthy Caucasians from Russia aged roughly 6 to 100. The second PCR ran roughly 7 to 12 cycles with a sample-barcoded 5' primer and J-beta primers. TCRdb re-derived calls from the 5' RACE reads in MiXCR, one entry per CDR3 protein. Of over 1,300,000 distinct CDR3 sequences in the sample, 59% were seen once. V gene TRBV6-5 combines with J gene TRBJ2-7, with D tentatively TRBD1 (6 bases). The origin of this receptor is a man in his late teens or twenties in good health. The sample comprised blood. CDR3 sequence (DNA): TGTGCCAGCAGTTACGGCAGGGGCTCCTACGAGCAGTACTTC. The encoded protein is CASSYGRGSYEQYF.